This entry lists 15 T cell receptor beta chains sequenced from one sample in a study of blood T cell repertoires in COVID-19. Assay used: immunoSEQ multiplex PCR; TCRdb lists only in-frame clones, some missing. The sample lists some 180,000 clones; roughly 85% were seen once. Material: PBMCs or T cells enriched from blood (not recorded which). These receptors were collected from a woman aged 70-85 years in a cohort exposed to, infected with or recovered from COVID-19 (not recorded which).

V and J are TRBV6-1 and TRBJ2-5; D is unclear. The ends were cut back, 1 base at V and 5 bases at J, with 11 bases in the middle. The germline CDR1 and CDR2 sequences are MNHNS and SASEGT. The CDR3 sequence is 14 residues long. CDR3 sequence reads: CASSEGASEETQYF. In DNA, the CDR3 is TGTGCCAGCAGTGAAGGAGCGTCTGAGGAGACCCAGTACTTC.

This clone was observed a handful of times. V is TRBV19 and J is TRBJ2-2, with TRBD1 matching 7 bases. Germline trimming cut 5 bases from V and 0 bases from J; bases unmatched to any gene: 6. Looked up from germline, CDR1 is LNHDA and CDR2 is SQIVND (reference sequence). The CDR3 runs to 16 residues. The CDR3 protein is CASSRGGLANTGELFF. The CDR3 bases are TGTGCCAGTAGTCGAGGGGGCCTGGCGAACACCGGGGAGCTGTTTTTT.

The chain combines TRBV7-9 with TRBJ2-1; 7 bases agree with TRBD2. CDR1 SEHNR and CDR2 FQNEAQ come from the germline V gene (reference sequence). The CDR3 is 15 residues long. With V trimmed by 5 bases and J by 3 bases, 7 bases remained unmatched. CDR3 loop: CASSPAGRVYNEQFF. The CDR3 DNA reads TGTGCCAGCAGCCCAGCGGGAAGGGTCTACAATGAGCAGTTCTTC. The full variable domain, completed using reference TRBV7-9 and TRBJ2-1, is DTGVSQNPRHKITKRGQNVTFRCDPISEHNRLYWYRQTLGQGPEFLTYFQNEAQLEKSRLLSDRFSAERPKGSFSTLEIQRTEQGDSAMYLCASSPAGRVYNEQFFGPGTRLTVL.

The chain links TRBV5-6 to TRBJ2-5; D perhaps matches TRBD1 (6 bases). Trimming shortened V by 4 bases and J by 6 bases, and 13 bases separated the two germline ends. Germline-derived CDR1 and CDR2 are SGHDT and YYEEEE. CDR3 length: 13 amino acids. The CDR3 is CASSPQQGQTQYF. In DNA form, the CDR3 reads TGTGCCAGCAGCCCCCAACAGGGTCAGACCCAGTACTTC.

The CDR3 region is CASSIVQAPEAFF. The CDR3 bases are TGTGCCAGTAGTATTGTACAGGCCCCGGAAGCTTTCTTT. This chain links TRBV19 with TRBJ1-1; weak D call: TRBD1 (5 bases). The CDR3 sequence is 13 residues long. V was trimmed by 3 bases and J by 8 bases, leaving 13 bases between them. The germline V gene encodes CDR1 LNHDA and CDR2 SQIVND (reference sequence).

The rearrangement joins TRBV6-2 or TRBV6-3 to TRBJ2-7, with D unresolved. CDR1 MNHEY and CDR2 SVGEGT come from the germline V gene. V lost 4 bases, J lost 1 base, and 5 bases lay in between. This CDR3 has 12 residues. The CDR3 DNA is TGTGCCAGCAGTTTCCCGTCCTACGAGCAGTACTTC. Protein: CASSFPSYEQYF.

The genes are TRBV18 and TRBJ1-4; D uncertain. This CDR3 is 12 amino acids long. CDR1 and CDR2 from the germline V gene are KGHSH and LQKENI. V gave up 6 bases and J gave up 8 bases, with 10 bases separating them. CDR3 amino acids: CASSEVGEKLFF. CDR3 nucleotides: TGTGCCAGCTCCGAGGTTGGAGAAAAACTGTTTTTT.

This chain uses TRBV11-2 with TRBJ1-1; TRBD1 agrees at 8 bases. The CDR3 has 14 residues. V gave up 5 bases and J gave up 5 bases; unmatched junction bases: 7. The germline V gene has CDR1 SGHAT and CDR2 FQNNGV. The CDR3 spells CASSRDRLGTEAFF. As DNA, the CDR3 is TGTGCCAGCAGCCGGGACAGGTTGGGGACTGAAGCTTTCTTT.

This clone occurred once. For the CDR3, the DNA is TGTGCAACCCGCAGGTGGGCGAGGACCCAGTACTTC. Encoded protein: CATRRWARTQYF. The chain couples TRBV12-2 to TRBJ2-5; the D call in the table, TRBD1, was not verified against the DNA. TRBV12-2 is given as a pseudogene. The CDR3 runs to 12 residues.

The chain links TRBV3-1 (or the pseudogene TRBV3-2) to TRBJ2-7; D is undetermined. This CDR3 is built from 14 residues. Germline V CDR1 and CDR2: LGHDT, YNNKEL (reference sequence). Deletions cut 3 bases from V and 3 bases from J, with 12 bases between. The CDR3 region has the DNA TGTGCCAGCAGCCACCCCCAATCATTCTACGAGCAGTACTTC. Amino acid sequence: CASSHPQSFYEQYF.

This chain joins TRBV10-3 and TRBJ2-7; 10 bases align to TRBD1. Germline V gives CDR1 ENHRY, CDR2 SYGVKD. The CDR3 sequence is 14 residues long. With V trimmed by 10 bases and J by 4 bases, 10 bases remained unmatched. The CDR3, as DNA: TGTGCCACAACCGGGACAGGGGAATCTTACGAGCAGTACTTC. It encodes CATTGTGESYEQYF.

The chain links TRBV27 to TRBJ1-2, with D possibly being TRBD1 (6 bases). The ends were cut back, 3 bases at V and 3 bases at J, with 11 bases in the middle. The CDR3 runs 14 residues. Germline V gives CDR1 MNHEY, CDR2 SMNVEV (reference sequence). CDR3 sequence reads: CASSFLSGDYGYTF. CDR3 in DNA: TGTGCCAGCAGTTTCTTGTCAGGGGACTATGGCTACACCTTC.

This sequence joins TRBV28 and TRBJ1-5; D gene uncertain. This CDR3 has 13 residues. Trimming cost V 1 base and J 3 bases, with 4 bases left between them. CDR1 and CDR2 (germline): MDHEN, SYDVKM. CDR3 coding DNA: TGTGCCAGCAGTTTATCTAACAATCAGCCCCAGCATTTT. Protein sequence: CASSLSNNQPQHF.

V gene TRBV7-3 combines with J gene TRBJ2-3, with 11 positions matching TRBD2. In germline, CDR1 is SGHTA, CDR2 FQGTGA. CDR3 length: 14 residues. Unmatched junction bases numbered 2, after V lost 3 bases and J lost 6 bases. This chain's CDR3 is CASSFGTSGDTQYF. CDR3 DNA: TGTGCCAGCAGCTTCGGGACTAGCGGCGATACGCAGTATTTT.

Comment on this clone: The junction departs from the called germline gene at one end, perhaps through a read error. The rearrangement joins TRBV11-2 to TRBJ2-1; D is uncertain. From germline, CDR1 is SGHAT and CDR2 FQNNGV. CDR3 length: 11 amino acids. The CDR3 DNA reads TGTACCAGCAGCGTGTACAATAAGCAGTTCTTC. Its translation: CTSSVYNKQFF. The full variable domain, with the rest looked up from reference TRBV11-2 and TRBJ2-1, is EAGVAQSPRYKIIEKRQSVAFWCNPISGHATLYWYQQILGQGPKLLIQFQNNGVVDDSQLPKDRFSAERLKGVDSTLKIQPAKLEDSAVYLCTSSVYNKQFFGPGTRLTVL.